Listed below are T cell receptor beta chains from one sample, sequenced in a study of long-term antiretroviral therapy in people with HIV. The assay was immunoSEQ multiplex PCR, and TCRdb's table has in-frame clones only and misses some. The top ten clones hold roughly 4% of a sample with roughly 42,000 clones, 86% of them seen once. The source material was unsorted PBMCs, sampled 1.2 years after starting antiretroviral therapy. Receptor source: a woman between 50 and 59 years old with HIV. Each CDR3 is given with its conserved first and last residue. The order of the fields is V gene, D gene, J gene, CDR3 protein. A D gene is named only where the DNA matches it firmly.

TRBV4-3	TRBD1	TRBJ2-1	CASSQDLHTGGSNEQFF
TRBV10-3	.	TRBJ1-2	CAISERADTNNGYTF
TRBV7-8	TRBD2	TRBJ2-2	CASSSSGGAGTGELFF
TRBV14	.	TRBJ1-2	CASSDSPNYGYTF
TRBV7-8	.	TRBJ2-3	CASSPRVLSRGTDTQYF
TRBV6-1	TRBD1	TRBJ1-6	CASSGTGGSYNSPLHF
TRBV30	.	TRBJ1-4	CAWSPLGRGKGKLFF
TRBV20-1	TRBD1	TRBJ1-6	CSASGTGDLHF
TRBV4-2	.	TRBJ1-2	CASSQDFGYTF
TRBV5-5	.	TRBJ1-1	CASSLQPNTEAFF
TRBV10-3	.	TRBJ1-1	CAISSGALNTEAFF
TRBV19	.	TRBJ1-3	CASSLAPAGNTIYF
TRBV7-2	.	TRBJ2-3	CASSARRDTDTQYF
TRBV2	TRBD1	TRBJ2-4	CASSVEGAAKNIQYF
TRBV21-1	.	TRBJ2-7	CASSTRSSRQGYEQYF
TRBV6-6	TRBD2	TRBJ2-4	CASSYGRGVGLDIQYF
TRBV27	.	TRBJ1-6	CASSLMVAGSPLHF
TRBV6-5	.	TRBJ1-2	CASRIEANYGYTF
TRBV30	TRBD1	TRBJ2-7	CAWTRTGHSYEQYF
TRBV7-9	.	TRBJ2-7	CASSLSQGEQYF
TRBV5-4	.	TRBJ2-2	CASSVNTGELFF
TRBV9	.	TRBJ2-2	CASKKSTGELFF
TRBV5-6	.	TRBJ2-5	CASSGPGSQETQYF
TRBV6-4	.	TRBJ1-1	CASSPTGRGRAEAFF
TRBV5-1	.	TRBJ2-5	CASSLSPGSETQYF
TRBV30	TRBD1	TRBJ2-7	CAWSVRAPGQVAYEQYF
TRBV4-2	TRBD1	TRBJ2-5	CASSQTGVRMVQETQYF
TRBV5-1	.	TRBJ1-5	CASSLEAGTQPQHF
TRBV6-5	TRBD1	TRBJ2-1	CASSRTGRINEQFF
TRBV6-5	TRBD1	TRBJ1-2	CASSFTGGVNGYTF
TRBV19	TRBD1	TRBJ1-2	CASSRGQGLYGYTF
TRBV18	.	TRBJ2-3	CASSPKASPDTQYF
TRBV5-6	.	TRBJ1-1	CASSHSARGAFF
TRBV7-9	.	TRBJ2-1	CASRQGNEQFF
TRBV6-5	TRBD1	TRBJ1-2	CASSQQGNYGYTF
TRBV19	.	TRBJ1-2	CASRFRGADYGYTF
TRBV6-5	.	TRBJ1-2	CASRRSVNYGYTF
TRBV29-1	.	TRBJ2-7	CSVEVGEYEQYF
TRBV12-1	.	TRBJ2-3	CASSFRTGAGTDTQYF
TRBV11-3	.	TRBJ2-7	CASSLGTSGEQYF
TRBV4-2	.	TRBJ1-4	CASSQAWDKALSNEKLFF
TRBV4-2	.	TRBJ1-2	CASSQVGVGGYTF
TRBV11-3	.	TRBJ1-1	CASSPSVNTEAFF
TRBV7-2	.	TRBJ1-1	CASSLGMADEAFF
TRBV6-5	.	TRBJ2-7	CASGVRLISYEQYF
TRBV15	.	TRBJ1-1	CATSRDNTGTEAFF
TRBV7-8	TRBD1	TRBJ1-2	CASNPGQPSNYGYTF
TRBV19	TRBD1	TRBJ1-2	CASSSPGQGGYGYTF
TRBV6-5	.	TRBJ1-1	CASSNSDGQNTEAFF
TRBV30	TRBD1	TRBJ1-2	CAWRRDSLNYGYTF
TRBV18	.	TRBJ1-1	CASSLQGGTEAFF